This passage covers 2 T cell receptor beta chains from one sample sequenced in a study of T cells in Graves' hyperthyroidism and ophthalmopathy. RNA transcripts were the template for amplifying TCR beta CDR3 regions. Using the HTBI primer set, a first-round RT-PCR was run on the TCR CDR3. TCRdb re-analysed the multiplex PCR reads in MiXCR, keeping a single row per CDR3 protein. This sample carries 300,000 to 350,000 distinct CDR3 sequences, about 15% of them seen once, and the ten largest clones take approximately 25%. Sequencing used blood. The receptors come from a woman in her 30s with Graves' hyperthyroidism.

This rearrangement joins TRBV7-2 to TRBJ2-5, with 8 bases fitting TRBD2. Germline assignment: CDR1 SGHTA and CDR2 FQGNSA. After removal of 5 bases from V and 7 bases from J, the junction contained 15 bases not matched to a gene. The CDR3 covers 16 residues. The DNA for the CDR3 is TGTGCCAGCAGCGACTTTAGCGGGACGATTCGGGGGACCCAGTACTTC. It is translated as CASSDFSGTIRGTQYF.

The chain links TRBV3-1 to TRBJ2-2; 7 bases are a match to TRBD2. Germline-derived CDR1 and CDR2 are LGHDT and YNNKEL (reference sequence). The CDR3 length is 16 residues. Germline trimming cut 4 bases from V and 7 bases from J; bases unmatched to any gene: 12. The CDR3 is CASSLWGSGTYGELFF. CDR3 DNA sequence: TGTGCCAGCAGCCTGTGGGGGAGCGGGACCTACGGGGAGCTGTTTTTT.